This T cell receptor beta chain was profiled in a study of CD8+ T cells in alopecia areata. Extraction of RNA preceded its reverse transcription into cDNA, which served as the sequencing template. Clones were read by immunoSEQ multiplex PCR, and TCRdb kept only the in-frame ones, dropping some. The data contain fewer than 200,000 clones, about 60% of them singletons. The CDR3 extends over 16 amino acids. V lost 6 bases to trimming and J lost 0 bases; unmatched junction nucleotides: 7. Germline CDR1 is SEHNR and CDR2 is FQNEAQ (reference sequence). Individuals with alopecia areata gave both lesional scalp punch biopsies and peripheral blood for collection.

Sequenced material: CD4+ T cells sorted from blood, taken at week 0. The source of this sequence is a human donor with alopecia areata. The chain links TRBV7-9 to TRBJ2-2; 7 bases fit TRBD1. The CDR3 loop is CASSPTGFANTGELFF. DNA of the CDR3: TGTGCCAGCAGTCCGACAGGGTTCGCGAACACCGGGGAGCTGTTTTTT.